This T cell receptor beta chain was captured in a study of CD8 T cells in Susac syndrome. Study-level results: The study recognized that its TCR sequencing and HLA analysis covered a relatively small number of individuals.

Note on this clonotype: The antigen is unknown.

The CD8+ and CD4+ T cells were negatively isolated, with the TEMRA cells enriched by FACS. When the RNA was reverse transcribed, random hexamers were used with an input of roughly 0.5 to 1 ug. Amplification of TCR beta CDR3 used immunoSEQ multiplex PCR across 54 Vbeta and 13 Jbeta. TCRdb processed the immunoSEQ multiplex PCR reads anew with MiXCR; each CDR3 protein has one entry. The sample lists some 150,000 distinct CDR3 sequences, about 94% occurring once. CDR1 and CDR2 (germline): LGHDT, YNNKEL (reference sequence). Trimming pared 1 base from V and 0 bases from J, leaving 17 bases between. The CDR3 runs 18 residues.

The V gene is TRBV3-1, the J gene TRBJ2-3, with a possible D match to TRBD2 (5 bases). The specimen sequenced was CD8+ T cells from PBMCs. This receptor was obtained from a human donor with multiple sclerosis. For the CDR3, the DNA is TGTGCCAGCAGCCAAGGGACTTCTCTATCTTCTAGCACAGATACGCAGTATTTT. Its protein is CASSQGTSLSSSTDTQYF.